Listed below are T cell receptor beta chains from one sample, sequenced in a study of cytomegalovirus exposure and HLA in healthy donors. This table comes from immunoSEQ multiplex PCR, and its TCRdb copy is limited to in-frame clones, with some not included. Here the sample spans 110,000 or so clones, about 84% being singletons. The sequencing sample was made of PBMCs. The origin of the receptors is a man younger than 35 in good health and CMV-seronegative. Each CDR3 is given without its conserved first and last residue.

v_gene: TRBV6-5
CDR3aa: ATQGQHSYEQY

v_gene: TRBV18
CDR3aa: ASSPLVNTEAF

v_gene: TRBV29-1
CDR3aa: SVRGSGRNIQY

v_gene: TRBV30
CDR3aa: AWMKQGWGTAF

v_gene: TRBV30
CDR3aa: AWSVRTSGSYEQY

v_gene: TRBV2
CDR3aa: ASSRTGVSYEQY

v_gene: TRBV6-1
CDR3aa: ASSEKVSGGRGEQF

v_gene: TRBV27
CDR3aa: ASSPYRANYGYT

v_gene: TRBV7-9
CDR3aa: ASSSRRTVNSTDTQY

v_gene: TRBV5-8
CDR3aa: ASSLVWRDTDTQY

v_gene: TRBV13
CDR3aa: ASSLKQGRYEQY

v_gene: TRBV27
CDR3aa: ASSQGGNTEAF

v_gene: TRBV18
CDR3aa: ASSANGNTEAF

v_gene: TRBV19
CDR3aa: ASSIGRGRYNEQF

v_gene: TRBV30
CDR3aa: AWIPDRPANYGYT

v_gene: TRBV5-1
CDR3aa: ASSLARRGGGGYT

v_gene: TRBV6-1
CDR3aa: ASSYRGDTGELF

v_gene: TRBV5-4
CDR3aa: ASSLAGTGGSYNSPLH

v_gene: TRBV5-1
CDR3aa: ASSSSDRASNTEAF

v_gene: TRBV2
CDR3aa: ASSESGEGEGTEAF

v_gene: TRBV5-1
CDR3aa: ASSLSGGTVGGELF

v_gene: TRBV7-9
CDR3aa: ASSQTSGGTGANEQF

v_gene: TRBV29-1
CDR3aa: SVDGDGYT

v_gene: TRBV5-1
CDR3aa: ASSLYPGQGNEQY

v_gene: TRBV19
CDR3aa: ASSIESGGPYEQY

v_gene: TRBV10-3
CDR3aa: AITRQGADGYT

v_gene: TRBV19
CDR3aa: ASSITGLTYNEQF

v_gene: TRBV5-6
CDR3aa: ASSLAGGSGYT

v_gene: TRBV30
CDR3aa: AWALGQGVYGYT

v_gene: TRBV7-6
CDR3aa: ASSFLAPLMNTEAF

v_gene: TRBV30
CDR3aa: AWRTGGLQQPQH

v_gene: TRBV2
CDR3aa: ASSSYRGAEAF

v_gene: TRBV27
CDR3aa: ASSFRGLNTGELF

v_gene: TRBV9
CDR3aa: ASSVYSGQNSPPH

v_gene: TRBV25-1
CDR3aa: ASSVGRGGRETQY

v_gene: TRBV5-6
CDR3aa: ASSLGGRQDPNYGYT

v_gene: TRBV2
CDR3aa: ASRGDRESSYNSPLH

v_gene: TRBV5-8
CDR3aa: ASTPEAGLSNTGELF

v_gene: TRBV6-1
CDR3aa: ASTQGMETQY

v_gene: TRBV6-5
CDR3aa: ASSSPEDGNTEAF

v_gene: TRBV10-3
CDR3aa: AIGYKTLAGNIQY

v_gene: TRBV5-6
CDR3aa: ASSFLVARSYGYT

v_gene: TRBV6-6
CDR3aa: ASSYHESYEQY

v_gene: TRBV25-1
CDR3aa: ASSEWAGQQETQY

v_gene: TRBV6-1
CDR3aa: ASTQRDRSSYEQY

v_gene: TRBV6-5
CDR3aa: ASRRGSSGYT

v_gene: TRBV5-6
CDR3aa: ASSYQGAGSMNTEAF

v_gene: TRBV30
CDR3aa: AWIRGGTDTQY

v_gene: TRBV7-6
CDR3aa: ASSLASGGAIANEQF